This entry is about one T cell receptor (beta chain). As yet, its antigen is unknown. The germline V gene has CDR1 LNHDA and CDR2 SQIVND (reference sequence). The CDR3 loop spans 14 amino acids. Trimming left V 8 bases short and J 3 bases short, with 16 bases between. Making use of molecular barcodes, quantitative 5'-RACE generated TCR beta libraries. MiXCR was run by TCRdb on the 5' RACE reads, yielding one entry per CDR3 protein. Seen here are about 220,000 distinct CDR3 sequences, roughly 18% observed once, and the top ten hold approximately 42%. The record originates from a study of CD8 T cells in ankylosing spondylitis. The study's findings and limits: Disease-linked clones were reportedly significantly enriched in matched ankylosing spondylitis synovial fluid. Among TCR beta sequences, a motif of under ten highly homologous variants appeared characteristic of ankylosing spondylitis blood.

The chain uses TRBV19 and TRBJ1-1, with a tentative D call TRBD1 (5 bases). This TCR derives from a male donor with ankylosing spondylitis. Sequenced input: blood, either unsorted or a sorted T cell fraction (not recorded which). The chain's CDR3 is CASSNDSLDTEAFF. The CDR3 DNA reads as TGTGCCAGTTCGAATGACAGTTTGGACACTGAAGCTTTCTTT. Full variable domain (outside the CDR3, taken from reference TRBV19 and TRBJ1-1): DGGITQSPKYLFRKEGQNVTLSCEQNLNHDAMYWYRQDPGQGLRLIYYSQIVNDFQKGDIAEGYSVSREKKESFPLTVTSAQKNPTAFYLCASSNDSLDTEAFFGQGTRLTVV.